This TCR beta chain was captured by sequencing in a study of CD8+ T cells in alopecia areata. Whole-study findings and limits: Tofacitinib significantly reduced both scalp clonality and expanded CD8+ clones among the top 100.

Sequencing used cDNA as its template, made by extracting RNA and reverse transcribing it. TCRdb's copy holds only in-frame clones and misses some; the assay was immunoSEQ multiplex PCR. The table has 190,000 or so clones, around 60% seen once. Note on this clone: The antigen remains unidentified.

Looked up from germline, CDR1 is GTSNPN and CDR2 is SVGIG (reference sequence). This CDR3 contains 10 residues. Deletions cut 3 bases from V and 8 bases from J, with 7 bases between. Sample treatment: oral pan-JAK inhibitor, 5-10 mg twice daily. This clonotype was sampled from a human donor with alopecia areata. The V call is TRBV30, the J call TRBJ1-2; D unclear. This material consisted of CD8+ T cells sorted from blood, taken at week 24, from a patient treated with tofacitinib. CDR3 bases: TGTGCCTGGAGGCTTGTCGGCTACACCTTC. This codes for CAWRLVGYTF. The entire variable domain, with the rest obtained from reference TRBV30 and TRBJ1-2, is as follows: SQTIHQWPATLVQPVGSPLSLECTVEGTSNPNLYWYRQAAGRGLQLLFYSVGIGQISSEVPQNLSASRPQDRQFILSSKKLLLSDSGFYLCAWRLVGYTFGSGTRLTVV.